This entry describes one T cell receptor beta chain. Germline V gene sequence: CDR1 MDHEN, CDR2 SYDVKM. The V gene end was trimmed by 3 bases and the J gene end by 6 bases; junction bases not matched to a gene: 7. The CDR3 loop spans 15 amino acids. The sample is drawn from a study of blood T cell repertoires in COVID-19. Whole-study context: Italy, Spain and the United States were the sources of the convalescent and acute COVID-19 samples. Sources were T cells, B-cell-depleted T cells, or PBMCs; the material itself was cDNA or gDNA.

Authors' processing steps: Nucleated cell counts were estimated from reference gene primer amplification. Data came from immunoSEQ multiplex PCR; TCRdb stores just in-frame clones and leaves some out. From that table come the V and J calls and clone size; the DNA was used to work out D and trimming. The data hold about 99,000 clones, with roughly 90% observed a single time. The clonotype was recovered from a human donor in a cohort sampled during active COVID-19. The source material was peripheral blood. This chain links TRBV28 with TRBJ2-3; 9 nucleotides align to TRBD1. CDR3 sequence (DNA): TGTGCCAGCAGTTTCGCACAGGGGGCGCGGGATACGCAGTATTTT. Amino acid sequence: CASSFAQGARDTQYF.